The sequence of this T cell receptor (beta chain) was determined in a study of neurological immune-mediated disorders. Study-wide results and limits: Among 34 multiple sclerosis patients, 18 had repertoires that phylogenetic grouping placed in one related-CDR3 cluster, a possible signature. The multiple sclerosis repertoire cluster was not associated with any clinical or MRI feature, with the authors stating that larger cohorts are needed. Across subjects, expanded clones had no CDR3 amino acid sequences in common, pointing to private repertoires in all groups.

The CDR3 loop spans 14 amino acids. Germline lookup yields CDR1 SGHDN and CDR2 FVKESK. The unsorted libraries originated from 2 million PBMCs that had been stored at -80 C. MiXCR was run by TCRdb on the 5' RACE reads, yielding one entry per CDR3 protein. The sample has about 66,000 distinct CDR3 sequences; around 3.7% are singletons. A note on this clonotype: Its antigen remains unknown. A much larger clone differs from this one at a single base, so this may be a read error.

The chain has TRBV14 and TRBJ2-7, with a weak D call TRBD2 (6 bases). This clonotype was obtained from a man aged 35 to 55 with multiple sclerosis. Sequenced: PBMCs. This CDR3 is CASSSRRDPYELYF. The CDR3 region has the DNA TGTGCCAGCAGCTCCCGGCGGGACCCCTACGAGCTGTACTTC.